This is a list of T cell receptor beta chains from one sample in a study of regulatory T cells in long-lasting Graves disease. TCRdb fed the multiplex PCR reads into MiXCR, producing one record per CDR3 protein. The sample consists of 400,000 to 550,000 distinct CDR3 sequences, roughly 17% of them appearing once. The data were also submitted as part of a second study, on T cells in Graves' hyperthyroidism and ophthalmopathy.

The material was peripheral blood mononuclear cells (PBMCs), obtained at new diagnosis, from a patient treated with antithyroid drugs. These receptor sequences come from a woman under 40 with Graves disease. Both conserved end residues are part of each CDR3. Each record gives: J gene, D gene, V gene, clone size, CDR3 protein, CDR3 DNA. The D gene is left open where the match is weak. The size of a clone is reported for some rows only, either as once, few or many, or as a class for expanded clones.

>TRBJ2-3|TRBD2|TRBV4-3|.
CASSQVIAETSSNGDTQYF
TGCGCCAGCAGCCAAGTTATCGCCGAGACTAGCTCGAATGGGGATACGCAGTATTTT
>TRBJ1-5|.|TRBV28|many
CASISTQGFNQPQHF
TGTGCCAGCATCTCTACGCAGGGGTTCAATCAGCCCCAGCATTTT
>TRBJ2-1|TRBD2|TRBV20-1|many
CSPGLAGNNEQFF
TGCAGTCCGGGACTAGCGGGGAACAATGAGCAGTTCTTC
>TRBJ2-2|.|TRBV3-1|.
CASSQYPPAGELFF
TGTGCCAGCAGCCAATATCCCCCTGCCGGGGAGCTGTTTTTT
>TRBJ2-7|TRBD2|TRBV28|many
CASHRAGAYDEQYF
TGTGCCTCTCATAGGGCGGGAGCATACGACGAGCAGTACTTC
>TRBJ2-1|TRBD2|TRBV5-1|many
CASSLTSGRMYNEQFF
TGCGCCAGCAGCCTTACTAGCGGGAGAATGTACAATGAGCAGTTCTTC
>TRBJ2-2|.|TRBV10-3|.
CATVLSGELFF
TGTGCCACCGTCCTTAGCGGGGAGCTGTTTTTT
>TRBJ1-5|.|TRBV27|few
CASSPGALNQPQHF
TGTGCCAGCAGTCCCGGAGCGCTTAATCAGCCCCAGCATTTT
>TRBJ2-7|TRBD2|TRBV27|many
CASRDRVAGGPYEQYF
TGTGCCAGCAGAGACCGAGTAGCGGGAGGGCCCTACGAGCAGTACTTC
>TRBJ2-7|TRBD2|TRBV19|few
CASSSGRFESSYYEQYF
TGTGCCAGTAGCAGCGGGAGGTTCGAAAGTTCCTACTACGAGCAGTACTTC
>TRBJ1-2|.|TRBV12-3/TRBV12-4|.
CASSSSGTSGYTF
TGTGCCAGCAGTTCCTCCGGGACGAGTGGCTACACCTTC
>TRBJ1-1|.|TRBV29-1|few
CSVTSGRGNTEAFF
TGCAGCGTTACCTCGGGCAGGGGGAACACTGAAGCTTTCTTT
>TRBJ2-7|TRBD2|TRBV28|many
CASKAGGRNEQYF
TGTGCCAGCAAGGCGGGAGGGCGTAACGAGCAGTACTTC
>TRBJ2-5|.|TRBV5-1|many
CASSFTGSGETQYF
TGCGCCAGCAGCTTTACCGGGAGCGGGGAGACCCAGTACTTC
>TRBJ2-5|.|TRBV20-1|many
CSAREEWETQYF
TGCAGTGCTAGAGAGGAGTGGGAGACCCAGTACTTC
>TRBJ1-1|.|TRBV6-5|.
CASSYQGNTEAFF
TGTGCCAGCAGTTATCAGGGGAACACTGAAGCTTTCTTT
>TRBJ2-7|TRBD1|TRBV5-1|many
CASSWDSNSYEQYF
TGCGCCAGCAGCTGGGACAGCAACTCCTACGAGCAGTACTTC
>TRBJ1-5|TRBD1|TRBV7-2|few
CASSFDRGDQPQHF
TGTGCCAGCAGCTTCGACAGGGGAGATCAGCCCCAGCATTTT
>TRBJ1-3|.|TRBV5-4|.
CASSSKGAGNTIYF
TGTGCCAGCAGCTCGAAGGGGGCTGGAAACACCATATATTTT
>TRBJ1-4|.|TRBV13|many
CASSPRGGGNEKLFF
TGTGCCAGCAGCCCGAGGGGAGGCGGAAATGAAAAACTGTTTTTT
>TRBJ2-2|.|TRBV3-1|many
CASSQGYAGELFF
TGTGCCAGCAGCCAAGGGTACGCCGGGGAGCTGTTTTTT
>TRBJ1-2|.|TRBV13|few
CASSPDLYGYTF
TGTGCCAGCAGCCCAGACCTCTATGGCTACACCTTC
>TRBJ2-1|.|TRBV7-2|many
CASSFDGSSYNEQFF
TGTGCCAGCAGCTTTGACGGAAGCTCCTACAATGAGCAGTTCTTC
>TRBJ2-3|TRBD2|TRBV28|.
CASSAGRGDFTDTQYF
TGTGCCAGCAGTGCCGGGAGGGGGGACTTCACAGATACGCAGTATTTT
>TRBJ2-3|TRBD1|TRBV19|few
CASNSWRGGGADTQYF
TGTGCCAGTAACAGTTGGAGAGGGGGCGGTGCAGATACGCAGTATTTT
>TRBJ1-5|.|TRBV7-9|many
CASSLGTSNQPQHF
TGTGCCAGCAGCTTAGGTACAAGCAATCAGCCCCAGCATTTT
>TRBJ1-1|.|TRBV7-9|.
CASSSAPVTDSEASF
TGTGCCAGCAGCTCAGCACCGGTTACTGATTCTGAAGCTTCCTTT
>TRBJ2-5|TRBD1|TRBV7-2|few
CASRGGVETQYF
TGTGCCAGCAGAGGGGGCGTAGAGACCCAGTACTTC
>TRBJ2-7|TRBD2|TRBV7-2|many
CASSFQAGDPLWEQYF
TGTGCCAGCAGCTTCCAAGCGGGAGACCCCTTATGGGAGCAGTACTTC
>TRBJ2-1|TRBD2|TRBV20-1|few
CSAPPRLAGGNNEQFF
TGCAGTGCCCCCCCGAGACTAGCGGGAGGTAACAATGAGCAGTTCTTC
>TRBJ1-1|.|TRBV28|few
CASTTAGAEAFF
TGTGCCAGCACCACCGCAGGGGCTGAAGCTTTCTTT
>TRBJ1-1|.|TRBV2|many
CASRRIGGTEAFF
TGTGCCAGCCGACGAATCGGGGGGACTGAAGCTTTCTTT
>TRBJ1-5|.|TRBV24-1|few
CATSEDQTKPQHF
TGTGCCACCAGTGAGGACCAAACAAAGCCCCAGCATTTT
>TRBJ1-5|TRBD1|TRBV19|.
CASSLGTGLFQPQHF
TGTGCCAGTAGCCTCGGGACAGGGTTGTTTCAGCCCCAGCATTTT
>TRBJ2-2|.|TRBV7-2|many
CASSPDGELFF
TGTGCCAGCAGCCCAGACGGGGAGCTGTTTTTT
>TRBJ2-5|TRBD1|TRBV4-1|.
CASSQTDRSPETQYF
TGCGCCAGCAGCCAGACGGACAGGTCTCCGGAGACCCAGTACTTC
>TRBJ2-7|.|TRBV7-6|many
CASSSLPDSSYEQYF
TGTGCCAGCAGCTCCTTGCCGGACAGCTCCTACGAGCAGTACTTC
>TRBJ2-3|.|TRBV29-1|many
CSVKGLPRDDGSTDTQYF
TGCAGCGTTAAGGGGCTTCCGCGGGACGACGGGAGCACAGATACGCAGTATTTT
>TRBJ2-1|.|TRBV27|few
CATQRAGAYNEQFF
TGTGCCACCCAAAGGGCAGGTGCCTACAATGAGCAGTTCTTC
>TRBJ2-3|TRBD2|TRBV27|many
CASRSRSGIGITDTQYF
TGTGCCAGCAGATCCCGTAGCGGGATAGGGATCACAGATACGCAGTATTTT
>TRBJ2-7|.|TRBV7-9|.
CASGLGPEQYF
TGTGCCAGCGGCTTAGGTCCCGAGCAGTACTTC
>TRBJ2-1|.|TRBV4-1|few
CASSQPLRENEQFF
TGCGCCAGCAGCCAACCCCTACGCGAAAATGAGCAGTTCTTC
>TRBJ2-1|.|TRBV24-1|many
CATSDRDRAEQFF
TGTGCCACCAGTGATAGAGACAGAGCCGAGCAGTTCTTC
>TRBJ1-3|.|TRBV6-2/TRBV6-3|few
CAASLEGRLSGNTIYF
TGTGCCGCAAGCCTTGAGGGACGGCTCTCTGGAAACACCATATATTTT
>TRBJ2-5|TRBD1|TRBV29-1|.
CSVVLGTGGETQYF
TGCAGCGTTGTACTTGGGACAGGGGGTGAGACCCAGTACTTC
>TRBJ1-1|.|TRBV11-2|.
CASSLVGGADTEAFF
TGTGCCAGCAGCTTAGTGGGCGGGGCGGACACTGAAGCTTTCTTT
>TRBJ2-7|TRBD2|TRBV30|few
CAWSYKGRSAGGPRSYEQYF
TGTGCCTGGAGTTACAAGGGGAGATCGGCGGGAGGGCCCCGCTCCTACGAGCAGTACTTC
>TRBJ2-5|.|TRBV14|few
CASSQLGAPPAETQYF
TGTGCCAGCAGCCAACTGGGTGCTCCTCCCGCGGAGACCCAGTACTTC